This T cell receptor beta chain appears in the sequencing data of a study of T-cell memory formation after mild COVID-19 (dated by TCRdb to about 2021). In terms of the full investigation: Most TCR sequence clusters were specific to one of the two donors. Two young, previously healthy adult volunteers made up the cohort, one male and one female. In a couple of donors, T-cell clones that expanded and contracted after mild COVID-19 were followed by sequencing TCRalpha and TCRbeta repertoires longitudinally. Paper-wide results and their limitations: Only two mild cases were covered in the study, and larger cohorts including severe cases with pre-infection samples were considered necessary. The second-wave clones that peaked on day 37 were not confirmed to be SARS-CoV-2 specific. Clones contracting from day 15 to 85 had balanced CD4/CD8 phenotypes, while a second wave expanding from day 15 to 37 was biased towards CD4+. Some responding clones were found in pre-infection memory, which suggests that pre-existing cross-reactive memory T cells took part in the SARS-CoV-2 response. Contracting CD4+ clones were located mainly in the CM and EM memory subsets, whereas CD8+ clones were found to be enriched in EMRA.

Ficoll-Paque density gradient centrifugation was the method used to isolate PBMCs. The germline V gene gives CDR1 as SGHTA and CDR2 as FQGNSA. The junction shows trimming of 1 base on V and 10 bases on J, plus 11 bases between the germline ends. Reading from cysteine to phenylalanine, the CDR3 counts 13 amino acids. Only the CDR3 part of the read is kept: 39 bases, read in frame from the first base. This clonotype was detected only a few times. Its binding antigen is unknown. It has no much larger one-base neighbor in the sample; base qualities were not kept. Instrument on record: Illumina NovaSeq 6000. cDNA libraries for TCRalpha and TCRbeta were prepared by 5'RACE using constant-segment primers, with sample barcodes and unique molecular identifiers added. RNA was extracted from every sample with Trizol reagent. The libraries were amplified in two PCR steps, and the second step added a second sample barcode and Illumina TruSeq adapters. The libraries were sequenced on an Illumina NovaSeq using 2 x 150 bp paired-end reads. From the authors' description of their analysis: Reads were demultiplexed and collapsed into UMI-guided consensus sequences with migec v1.2.7. Using mixcr v2.1.11, UMI consensuses were aligned to TRA and TRB V and J templates and then assembled into clonotypes. A clonotype was counted as expanded or contracted only if both edgeR and NoisET called the change significant, with noise models trained on biological replicates. For edgeR calls, a false discovery rate-adjusted p below 0.01 and a log2 fold-change threshold of 1 were applied. As an exploratory analysis of dynamics, max-normalized trajectories of the 1000 most abundant clonotypes were examined with PCA combined with hierarchical clustering. Each responding clone was given a CD4 or CD8 phenotype based on the CD4+ and CD8+ repertoires, which had been sequenced separately. TCRdb reran the public reads through fastp at Q25 and MiXCR, keeping productive beta chains. Merged by CDR3 protein, the rows form single entries marked with the most common genes and DNA. The V and J calls and clone size are TCRdb's, not the authors'. The sample data list roughly 510,000 distinct CDR3 sequences, and roughly 17% of these were observed just once. The ten largest clonotypes hold 8.1% of the sample.

The receptor was isolated from an adult woman who had mild COVID-19 (a few samples of this study predate the infection). The sample titles of this study are shuffled in the database, so cell type and time point are left out; the donor was told from shared clones. The specimen sequenced was PBMCs or a T cell subset sorted from them (not recorded which). Recombination joined TRBV7-2 with TRBJ2-4, with an unclear D gene assignment. The nucleotide sequence reads TGTGCCAGCAGCTTAGGGTCGCGGTCTATTCAGTACTTC. It translates as CASSLGSRSIQYF.